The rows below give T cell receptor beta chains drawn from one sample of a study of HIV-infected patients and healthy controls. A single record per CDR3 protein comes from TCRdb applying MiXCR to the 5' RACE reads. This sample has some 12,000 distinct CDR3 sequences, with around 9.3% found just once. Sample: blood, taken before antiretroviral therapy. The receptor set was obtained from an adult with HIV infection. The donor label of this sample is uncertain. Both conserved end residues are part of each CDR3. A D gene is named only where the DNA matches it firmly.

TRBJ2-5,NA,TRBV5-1,CASSLDTLVTQYF
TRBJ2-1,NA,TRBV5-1,CASSPPVGPYNEQFF
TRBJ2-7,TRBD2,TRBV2,CASSHRVGLAGTSSYEQYF
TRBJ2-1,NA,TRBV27,CASSPSGQTYNEQFF
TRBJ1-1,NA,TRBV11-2,CASSSFRDGAFF
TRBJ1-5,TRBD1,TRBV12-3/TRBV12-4,CASSLGTGVQPQHF
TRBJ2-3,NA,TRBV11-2,CASSPRVPTRDTQYF
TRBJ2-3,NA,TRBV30,CAWSSGVVSSTDTQYF
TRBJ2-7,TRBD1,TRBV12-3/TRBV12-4,CASSPGQGSYEQYF
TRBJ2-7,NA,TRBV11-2,CASSLDPSAEQYF
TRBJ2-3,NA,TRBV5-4,CASSPGQVTDTQYF
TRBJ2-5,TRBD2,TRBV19,CASSMITGGPDSQYF
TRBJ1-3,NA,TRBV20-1,CSARADQRDPNGRSTIYF
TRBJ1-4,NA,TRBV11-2,CASSMGSANEKLFF
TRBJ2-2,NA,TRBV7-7,CASSLALGANTGELFF